This TCR beta chain was recovered during a study of molecular identifiers for immune sequencing clone quantification. In TCRdb, the PCR reads were re-called with MiXCR into one record per CDR3 protein. The table lists just over 35,000 distinct CDR3 sequences, 15% to 20% of them singletons, with roughly 6.6% in the top ten. This clonotype was seen only a few times. Its antigen remains unknown. This may arise from a read error, as a much more abundant clone is one base away. Sorting captured naive CD8 T cells as CD8+CD4-CCR7+CD45RA+. The CDR3 has 16 residues. CDR1 and CDR2 from the germline V gene are DFQATT and SNEGSKA (reference sequence). Study findings and constraints: Highly expanded clone sizes could end up underestimated if a barcode were shared by identical TCR molecules. Jurkat TCR RNA from one cell was spiked into about a million naive cells, and it was reportedly detectable there.

The TCR originated in a human donor in good health. Some libraries in this study had Jurkat cell RNA spiked in. Sample: naive CD8+ T cells from blood, with Jurkat cell RNA spiked in. Regarding subset: FACS-sorted CD8+CD4-CCR7+CD45RA+ naive T cells. The chain couples TRBV20-1 to TRBJ2-7; 8 nucleotides agree with TRBD2. CDR3 DNA sequence: TGCAGTACTAGAGATGGGTTAGCGGGAAGCTCCTACGAGCAGTACTTC. Its translation: CSTRDGLAGSSYEQYF.